Presented here are 4 T cell receptor beta chains from one specimen sequenced in a study of molecular identifiers for immune sequencing clone quantification. TCRdb used MiXCR to reprocess the PCR reads, holding one entry per CDR3 protein. This sample yields approximately 630,000 distinct CDR3 sequences, of which roughly 25% are seen a single time; 0.78% belongs to the top ten. The sample taken for sequencing was naive CD8+ T cells from blood, with Jurkat cell RNA spiked in. Stated subset: FACS-sorted CD8+CD4-CCR7+CD45RA+ naive T cells. These receptors originate from a human donor in good health. Some libraries in this study had Jurkat cell RNA spiked in.

This clonotype was found once. A much bigger clone sits one base away, suggesting this may be a read error. The chain combines TRBV12-3 or TRBV12-4 with TRBJ2-3, with 9 bases matching TRBD1. The trim removed 8 bases at V and 0 bases at J, leaving 9 bases unmatched. This CDR3 is 16 amino acids long. The CDR3 sequence: CASGARTGASTDTQYF. The CDR3 DNA sequence: TGTGCCAGCGGTGCCCGGACAGGGGCTAGCACAGATACGCAGTATTTT.

There are a few counts of this clonotype. J is TRBJ2-5 and V is TRBV7-2; D may be TRBD1 (6 bases). Germline-derived CDR1 and CDR2 are SGHTA and FQGNSA. The ends were cut back, 1 base at V and 5 bases at J, with 11 bases in the middle. The CDR3 contains 14 residues. CDR3 amino acids: CASSLETRGETQYF. In nucleotides, the CDR3 is TGTGCCAGCAGCTTAGAAACCAGGGGTGAGACCCAGTACTTC.

The chain couples TRBV20-1 to TRBJ2-7, with 8 bases aligning to TRBD2. Germline loops: CDR1 DFQATT, CDR2 SNEGSKA (reference sequence). The CDR3 spans 14 residues. The CDR3 loop is CSARWSGGSYEQYF. The CDR3 coding sequence is TGCAGCGCCCGTTGGAGCGGGGGCTCCTACGAGCAGTACTTC.

This clonotype was detected many times. The chain joins TRBV6-6 to TRBJ2-4; D is possibly TRBD1 or TRBD2 (5 bases each). The V end was cut by 5 bases, the J end by 0 bases, with 14 bases between. The CDR3 length is 16 residues. Germline values: CDR1 MNHNY, CDR2 SVGAGI (reference sequence). The CDR3 coding sequence is TGTGCCAGCAGTACATCGGGGCAGACAGCCAAAAACATTCAGTACTTC. Its protein is CASSTSGQTAKNIQYF.